This TCR beta chain was obtained from a study of blood T cell repertoires in COVID-19. Study overall: The United States, Italy and Spain provided the acute and convalescent COVID-19 samples. PBMCs, B-cell-depleted T cells, or T cells provided the cDNA or gDNA that made up the material.

Sequencing was performed with immunoSEQ multiplex PCR; in TCRdb, only in-frame clones are kept and a portion is missing. The sample records 100,000 or so clones, 80% to 95% being singletons. The CDR3 is made up of 15 amino acids. Trimming shortened V by 2 bases and J by 7 bases, and 14 bases separated the two germline ends. Per germline, CDR1 MNHEY and CDR2 SMNVEV (reference sequence). V is TRBV27 and J is TRBJ1-4; D unresolved. Material: peripheral blood. The source is a woman aged 45-59 years in a cohort sampled during active COVID-19. This CDR3 reads CASSLNLRGGEKLFF. DNA for the CDR3: TGTGCCAGCAGTTTAAACCTCCGGGGAGGTGAAAAACTGTTTTTT.